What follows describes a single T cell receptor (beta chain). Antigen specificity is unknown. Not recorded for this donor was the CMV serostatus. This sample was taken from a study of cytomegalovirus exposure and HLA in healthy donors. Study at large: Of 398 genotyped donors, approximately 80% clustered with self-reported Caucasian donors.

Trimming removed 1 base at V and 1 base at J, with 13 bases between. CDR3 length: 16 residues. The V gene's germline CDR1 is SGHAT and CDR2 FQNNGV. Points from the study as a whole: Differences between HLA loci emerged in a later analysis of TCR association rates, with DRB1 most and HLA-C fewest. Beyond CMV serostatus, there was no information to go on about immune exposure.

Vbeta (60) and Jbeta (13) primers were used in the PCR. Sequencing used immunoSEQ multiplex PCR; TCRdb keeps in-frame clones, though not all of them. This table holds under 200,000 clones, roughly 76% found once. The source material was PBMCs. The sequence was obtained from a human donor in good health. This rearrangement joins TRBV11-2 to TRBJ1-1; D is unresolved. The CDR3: CASSLGRGLPNTEAFF. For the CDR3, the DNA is TGTGCCAGCAGCTTAGGGCGAGGGCTTCCGAACACTGAAGCTTTCTTT.